This T cell receptor (beta chain) was identified in a study of glioma-infiltrating T cells after dendritic cell vaccination. Data came from immunoSEQ multiplex PCR; TCRdb stores just in-frame clones and leaves some out. The repertoire consists of some 90,000 clones, with over 75% occurring once and the leading ten covering 2% to 2.5%. This CDR3 region has 15 residues. The germline gives CDR1 SNHLY, CDR2 FYNNEI. The V segment lost 3 bases and the J segment 2 bases; nucleotides outside the gene matches: 5. The sample holds one count of this clone. Time point defined: after dendritic cell vaccination, including at tumor progression/relapse. Blood PBMC samples: pre-vaccination, two weeks post third vaccination, and at tumor progression.

The material sequenced was blood, taken after dendritic cell vaccination. The gene calls are TRBV2 and TRBJ2-3; 7 bases line up with TRBD2. This sequence was found in a human donor with glioblastoma. The CDR3 DNA reads TGTGCCAGCAGTGATAACGGGGGGATCACAGATACGCAGTATTTT. Translation: CASSDNGGITDTQYF.